This TCR beta chain was sequenced during a study of identical twins. TCRdb redid the calling of the 5' RACE reads with MiXCR, one entry per CDR3 protein. The table includes some 230,000 distinct CDR3 sequences, 6.5% detected once. The germline V gene encodes CDR1 ENHRY and CDR2 SYGVKD. The CDR3 is 16 amino acids. Trimming removed 8 bases from V and 8 bases from J, with 25 bases in between. This clonotype has more than one count but fewer than ten. In addition, the sample was reused for a study of T cells expressing NK-cell markers.

The sequence came from a woman between 18 and 30 years old in good health. The sequenced sample consisted of CD8+ T cells sorted from blood. The V call is TRBV10-3, the J call TRBJ2-1; possible D gene TRBD2, 7 bases. CDR3 protein: CAILGGGKTSRDEQFF. DNA of the CDR3: TGTGCCATCCTCGGCGGGGGCAAGACGTCTAGAGATGAGCAGTTCTTC.